This TCR beta chain was captured by sequencing in a study of shared clonotypes between healthy human individuals. The germline gives CDR1 MDHEN, CDR2 SYDVKM. Losses at the gene ends were 5 bases for V and 4 bases for J; bases not matched to a gene: 11. This CDR3 spans 16 amino acids. Measured with immunoSEQ multiplex PCR; TCRdb has only the in-frame clones, and not every one. The sample includes millions of clones, about 92% seen only once; the top ten take about 0.13%. The donors, all of them Caucasian adults, lived in Nashville, Tennessee. For this clone: Its antigen is undetermined.

Overall study results and limits: Genetic and exposure-history diversity was limited by the few donors.

This TCR was recovered from a young man in good health. This chain joins TRBV28 and TRBJ2-5; 9 positions match TRBD2. Sequenced material: naive CD4+ T cells sorted from blood. Subset denoted: CD45RA+ positively selected. The CDR3 nucleotides are TGTGCCAGCAGTACCTTCGCAGCGGGGGGAACAGAGACCCAGTACTTC. Residues: CASSTFAAGGTETQYF.